The entry below describes one TCR beta chain. These data are taken from a study of blood T cell repertoires in COVID-19. Overall study context: In each case, the material was cDNA or gDNA derived from T cells, B-cell-depleted T cells, or PBMCs.

Trimming left V 4 bases short and J 3 bases short, with 9 bases between. The germline gives CDR1 KGHDR, CDR2 SFDVKD. There are 13 residues in the CDR3. Authors' methods: Amplification of reference gene primers was used by the study to estimate nucleated cell counts. Generated by immunoSEQ multiplex PCR, the TCRdb table keeps only in-frame clones and is missing some. The V and J calls and clone size come from that table; D and trimming were worked out from the DNA. Here the sample spans a few hundred thousand clones, 86% being singletons. The chain joins TRBV24-1 to TRBJ2-7; D gene unclear. The clonotype comes from a woman between 45 and 60 years old with acute or convalescent COVID-19. The sequenced material came from peripheral blood. This CDR3 is CATSDPGFYEQYF. The CDR3 coding sequence is TGTGCCACCAGTGACCCAGGTTTCTACGAGCAGTACTTC.